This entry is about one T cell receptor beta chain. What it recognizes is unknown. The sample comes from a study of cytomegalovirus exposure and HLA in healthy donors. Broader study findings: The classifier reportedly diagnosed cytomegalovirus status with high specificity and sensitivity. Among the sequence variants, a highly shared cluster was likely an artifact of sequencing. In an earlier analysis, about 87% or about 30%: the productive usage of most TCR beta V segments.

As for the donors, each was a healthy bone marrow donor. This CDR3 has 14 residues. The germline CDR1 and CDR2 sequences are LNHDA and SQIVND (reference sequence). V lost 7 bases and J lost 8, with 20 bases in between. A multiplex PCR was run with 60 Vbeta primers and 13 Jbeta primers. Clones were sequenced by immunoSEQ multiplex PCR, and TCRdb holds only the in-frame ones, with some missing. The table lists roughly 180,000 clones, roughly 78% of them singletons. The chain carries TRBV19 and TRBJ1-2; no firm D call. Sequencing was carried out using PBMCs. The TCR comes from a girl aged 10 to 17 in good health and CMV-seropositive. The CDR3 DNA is TGTGCCAGTAACGACGGGATAAACTCCGGGGGCTACACCTTC. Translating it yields CASNDGINSGGYTF.